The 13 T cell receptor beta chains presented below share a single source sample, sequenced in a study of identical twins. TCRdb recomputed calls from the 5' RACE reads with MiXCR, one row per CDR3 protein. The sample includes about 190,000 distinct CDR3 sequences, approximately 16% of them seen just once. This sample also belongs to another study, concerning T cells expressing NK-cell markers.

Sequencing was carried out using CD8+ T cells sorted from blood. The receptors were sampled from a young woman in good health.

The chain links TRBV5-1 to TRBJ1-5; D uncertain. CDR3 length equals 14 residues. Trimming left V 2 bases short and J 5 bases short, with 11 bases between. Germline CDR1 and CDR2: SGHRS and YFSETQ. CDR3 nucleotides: TGCGCCAGCAGCTTTGACGGTCCGGATCAGCCCCAGCATTTT. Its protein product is CASSFDGPDQPQHF.

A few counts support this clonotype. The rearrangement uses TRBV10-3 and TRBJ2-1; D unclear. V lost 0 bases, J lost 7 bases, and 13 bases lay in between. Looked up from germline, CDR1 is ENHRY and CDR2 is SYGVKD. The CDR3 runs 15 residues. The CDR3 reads CAISESRAHWNEQFF. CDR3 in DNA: TGTGCCATCAGTGAGTCCCGTGCGCATTGGAATGAGCAGTTCTTC.

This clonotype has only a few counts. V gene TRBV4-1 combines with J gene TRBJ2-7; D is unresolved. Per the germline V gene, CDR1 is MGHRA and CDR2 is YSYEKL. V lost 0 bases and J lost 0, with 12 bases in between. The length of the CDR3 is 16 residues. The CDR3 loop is CASSQEAAASSYEQYF. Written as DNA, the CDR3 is TGCGCCAGCAGCCAAGAAGCAGCTGCCAGCTCCTACGAGCAGTACTTC.

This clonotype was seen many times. In DNA, the CDR3 is TGTGCCAGCAGTTTTGGGAACGAAGAGACCCAGTACTTC. Residues: CASSFGNEETQYF. The gene calls are TRBV12-3 or TRBV12-4 and TRBJ2-5; D is undetermined. The V gene lost 3 bases and the J gene lost 3 bases, with 8 bases spanning the gap. This CDR3 comprises 13 residues.

The DNA for the CDR3 is TGCAGTGCTGGGGGTTGGGGGGGGAATGAGCAGTTCTTC. Its translation is CSAGGWGGNEQFF. This chain links TRBV20-1 with TRBJ2-1; the match to TRBD2 covers 7 bases. CDR1 DFQATT and CDR2 SNEGSKA come from the germline V gene (reference sequence). This CDR3 is built from 13 residues. Unmatched junction bases numbered 8, after V lost 5 bases and J lost 7 bases.

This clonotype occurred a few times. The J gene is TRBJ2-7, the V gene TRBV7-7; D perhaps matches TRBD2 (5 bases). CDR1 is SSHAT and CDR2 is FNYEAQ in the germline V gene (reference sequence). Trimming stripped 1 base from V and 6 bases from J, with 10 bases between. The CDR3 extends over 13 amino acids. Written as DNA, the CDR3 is TGTGCCAGCAGCTTAGGGGAAGCGGCCGAGCAGTACTTC. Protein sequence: CASSLGEAAEQYF.

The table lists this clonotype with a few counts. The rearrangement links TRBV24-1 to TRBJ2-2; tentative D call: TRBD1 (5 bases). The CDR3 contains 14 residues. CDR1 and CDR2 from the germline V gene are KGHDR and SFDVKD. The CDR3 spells CAHGRGASTGELFF. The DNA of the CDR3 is TGTGCTCACGGTAGGGGCGCAAGTACCGGGGAGCTGTTTTTT.

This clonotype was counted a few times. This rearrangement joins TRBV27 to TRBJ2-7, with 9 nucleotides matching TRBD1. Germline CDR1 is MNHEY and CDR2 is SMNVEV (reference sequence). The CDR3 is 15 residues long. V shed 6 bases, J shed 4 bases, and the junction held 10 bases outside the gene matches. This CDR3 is CASSYRGQGLYEQYF. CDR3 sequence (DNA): TGTGCCAGCAGCTATAGGGGACAGGGCCTATACGAGCAGTACTTC.

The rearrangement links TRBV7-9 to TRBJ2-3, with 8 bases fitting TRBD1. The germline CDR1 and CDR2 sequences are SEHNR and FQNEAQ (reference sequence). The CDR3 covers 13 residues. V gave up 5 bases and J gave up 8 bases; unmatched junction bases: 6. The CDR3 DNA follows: TGTGCCAGCAGCGCGACAGGGGACGTTACGCAGTATTTT. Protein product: CASSATGDVTQYF.

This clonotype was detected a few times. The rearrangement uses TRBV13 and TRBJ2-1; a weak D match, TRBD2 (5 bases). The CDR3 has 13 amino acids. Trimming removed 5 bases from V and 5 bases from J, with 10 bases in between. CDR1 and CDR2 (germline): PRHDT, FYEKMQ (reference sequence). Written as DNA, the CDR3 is TGTGCCAGCAGCCTCTCGACTAACAATGAGCAGTTCTTC. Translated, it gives CASSLSTNNEQFF.

The CDR3 region is CASRRAAGQPQHF. CDR3 in DNA: TGTGCCAGCAGACGGGCCGCTGGGCAGCCCCAGCATTTT. The rearrangement joins TRBV27 to TRBJ1-5, with no clear D. With 6 bases removed from V and 7 bases from J, the gap between germline ends came to 13 bases. Germline-derived CDR1 and CDR2 are MNHEY and SMNVEV (reference sequence). The CDR3 is 13 amino acids.

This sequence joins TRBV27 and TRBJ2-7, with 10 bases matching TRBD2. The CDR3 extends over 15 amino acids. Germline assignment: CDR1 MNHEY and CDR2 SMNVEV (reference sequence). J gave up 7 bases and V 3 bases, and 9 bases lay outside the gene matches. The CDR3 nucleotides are TGTGCCAGCAGTTTCCGAGCGGGAGGGCCGGGAGAGCAGTACTTC. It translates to CASSFRAGGPGEQYF.

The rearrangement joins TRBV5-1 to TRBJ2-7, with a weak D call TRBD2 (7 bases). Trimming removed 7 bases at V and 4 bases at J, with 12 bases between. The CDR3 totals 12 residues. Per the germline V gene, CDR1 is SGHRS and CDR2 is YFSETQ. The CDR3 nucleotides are TGCGCCAGCTCGCGGGGGCTTTACGAGCAGTACTTC. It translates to CASSRGLYEQYF.